The clone carrying this T cell receptor beta chain appeared a few times. Its antigen is undetermined. The sample comes from a study of blood T cells in healthy people across ages. Trimming stripped 1 base from V and 0 bases from J, with 7 bases between. The germline V gene encodes CDR1 SGHKS and CDR2 YYEKEE (reference sequence). The CDR3 spans 14 residues. Together with a sample-barcoded 5' primer, a J-beta primer mix was included in a second PCR lasting about 7 to 11 cycles. From the 5' RACE reads, TCRdb called clonotypes with MiXCR, one entry per CDR3 protein. The data show roughly 560,000 distinct CDR3 sequences, with around 24% seen just once and around 10% held by the top ten. Every sample had a minimum of 6 million PBMCs isolated. Regarding the study as a whole: CMV status of donors was not determined, possibly confounding expanded clonotype changes.

These same data were also listed under a study on T cells of mothers and their children. That source reports: Sample barcodes and 2-4 random nucleotides came from the second PCR's M1S primer. Thymic selection molds TCR recombination products alike in related and unrelated pairs.

The sample taken for sequencing was blood. The clonotype comes from a boy between 10 and 17 years old in good health. The chain combines TRBV5-5 with TRBJ1-1; the D is unclear. This CDR3 is CASSLYDLNTEAFF. CDR3 DNA sequence: TGTGCCAGCAGCTTGTATGATTTGAACACTGAAGCTTTCTTT. Variable domain in full (rest from reference TRBV5-5 and TRBJ1-1): DAGVTQSPTHLIKTRGQQVTLRCSPISGHKSVSWYQQVLGQGPQFIFQYYEKEERGRGNFPDRFSARQFPNYSSELNVNALLLGDSALYLCASSLYDLNTEAFFGQGTRLTVV.